Presented here are 27 T cell receptor beta chains from one specimen sequenced in a study of cytomegalovirus exposure and HLA in healthy donors. A multiplex PCR was run with 60 Vbeta primers and 13 Jbeta primers. Data came from immunoSEQ multiplex PCR; TCRdb stores just in-frame clones and leaves some out. This table holds more than 150,000 clones, just under 80% found once. The sequenced sample was PBMCs. Receptors originate from a woman aged 30 to 39 in good health and CMV-seropositive.

The V gene is TRBV5-1, the J gene TRBJ1-1; D gene uncertain. Germline V gives CDR1 SGHRS, CDR2 YFSETQ. This CDR3 contains 15 residues. Trimming pared 4 bases from V and 3 bases from J, leaving 16 bases between. DNA of the CDR3: TGCGCCAGCAGCCCCGTAGTCGGGGTGGACACTGAAGCTTTCTTT. Protein sequence: CASSPVVGVDTEAFF.

The chain employs TRBV7-8 and TRBJ1-2, with 8 bases fitting TRBD1. V shed 0 bases, J shed 8 bases, and the junction held 8 bases outside the gene matches. CDR3 size: 15 residues. Germline V CDR1 and CDR2: SGHVS, FQNEAQ. This chain's CDR3 is CASSLAFRDRRGYTF. The CDR3 coding sequence is TGTGCCAGCAGCTTAGCCTTCCGGGACAGGAGGGGCTACACCTTC.

This clone was observed a few times. The V call is TRBV19, the J call TRBJ2-7; D not certain. The CDR3 totals 13 residues. CDR1 is LNHDA and CDR2 is SQIVND in the germline V gene (reference sequence). V lost 4 bases and J 5 bases, leaving 12 bases between the germline ends. The DNA for the CDR3 is TGTGCCAGTAGTACAAGCCCCTTACACGAGCAGTACTTC. This translates into CASSTSPLHEQYF.

This clone appeared once. This chain connects TRBV11-2 to TRBJ2-5, with D possibly matching TRBD2 (6 bases). The V end was cut by 3 bases, the J end by 2 bases, with 10 bases between. There are 14 residues in the CDR3. Per the germline V gene, CDR1 is SGHAT and CDR2 is FQNNGV. The CDR3, as DNA: TGTGCCAGCAGCTTCCGGCGGGGACAAGAGACCCAGTACTTC. This gives the protein CASSFRRGQETQYF.

V usage is TRBV6-5 and J usage is TRBJ1-2; TRBD1 might be the D (6 bases). The V end was cut by 5 bases, the J end by 7 bases, with 14 bases between. Germline loops: CDR1 MNHEY, CDR2 SVGAGI. The CDR3 has 13 residues. CDR3 in amino acids: CASSTGYRAGYTF. The CDR3 nucleotides are TGTGCCAGCAGTACTGGGTACAGGGCTGGCTACACCTTC.

V and J are TRBV18 and TRBJ1-4; a weak D match, TRBD1 (6 bases). Germline V gives CDR1 KGHSH, CDR2 LQKENI. This CDR3 is built from 15 residues. Trimming cost V 2 bases and J 5 bases, with 12 bases left between them. CDR3 DNA sequence: TGTGCCAGCTCACCAGAACAGGGTCCAAATGAAAAACTGTTTTTT. Amino acids: CASSPEQGPNEKLFF.

J is TRBJ1-5 and V is TRBV19; D unclear. Germline V gene lookup returns CDR1 LNHDA and CDR2 SQIVND (reference sequence). The CDR3 length is 15 residues. V was shortened by 5 bases and J by 0 bases, with 11 bases between the two germline ends. CDR3: CASSFTVRSNQPQHF. DNA of the CDR3: TGTGCCAGTAGTTTTACAGTTCGTAGCAATCAGCCCCAGCATTTT.

This clone was seen a single time. CDR3 protein: CASSVRTGDQPQHF. The CDR3 DNA reads as TGTGCCAGCAGCGTACGGACAGGGGATCAGCCCCAGCATTTT. The chain combines TRBV6-1 with TRBJ1-5; 9 nucleotides match TRBD1. Germline V lookup: CDR1 MNHNS, CDR2 SASEGT. J lost 5 bases, V lost 6 bases, and 5 bases had no gene match. This CDR3 is built from 14 residues.

This clone came up once. The rearrangement uses TRBV2 and TRBJ2-5, with 7 bases aligning to TRBD2. Trimming at V came to 6 bases and at J to 5 bases, leaving 6 bases not matched to a gene. CDR1 is SNHLY, CDR2 FYNNEI, per germline. This CDR3 is built from 13 residues. CDR3 bases: TGTGCCAGCAGGGGGGGACTAAGGGAGACCCAGTACTTC. This sequence encodes CASRGGLRETQYF.

This chain links TRBV5-4 with TRBJ1-6, with 7 positions matching TRBD1. The J segment lost 1 base and the V segment lost 4 bases, leaving 5 bases of the junction unmatched. Per the germline V gene, CDR1 is SGHNT and CDR2 is YYREEE (reference sequence). The length of the CDR3 is 16 residues. The CDR3 DNA is TGTGCCAGCAGCGCCTACAGGGGATCCTATAATTCACCCCTCCACTTT. The encoded protein is CASSAYRGSYNSPLHF.

The V gene is TRBV6-5, the J gene TRBJ1-1; D not certain. The V gene lost 2 bases and the J gene lost 0 bases, with 13 bases spanning the gap. The CDR3 runs 16 residues. Germline CDR1 reads MNHEY; CDR2 reads SVGAGI. The CDR3 nucleotides read TGTGCCAGCAGTTACGCATTGGGGAGCATGAACACTGAAGCTTTCTTT. Translation: CASSYALGSMNTEAFF.

V usage is TRBV5-1 and J usage is TRBJ2-1; 9 positions agree with TRBD2. The germline V gene encodes CDR1 SGHRS and CDR2 YFSETQ. The CDR3 is 17 amino acids. The trim removed 0 bases at V and 0 bases at J, leaving 4 bases unmatched. The CDR3 DNA follows: TGCGCCAGCAGCTTGGCCCTTAGCGGGGGCTCCTACAATGAGCAGTTCTTC. Protein sequence: CASSLALSGGSYNEQFF.

The rearrangement joins TRBV7-9 to TRBJ2-3; 9 nucleotides align to TRBD2. The CDR3 runs to 15 residues. Germline assignment: CDR1 SEHNR and CDR2 FQNEAQ (reference sequence). With V trimmed by 6 bases and J by 4 bases, 8 bases remained unmatched. The CDR3 nucleotides are TGTGCCAGCAGTCGTAGCGGGAGTAGTGCAGATACGCAGTATTTT. It specifies CASSRSGSSADTQYF.

This clone has just a few counts. CDR3 loop: CASSPVPDLNYEQYF. CDR3 DNA sequence: TGTGCCAGCAGTCCCGTCCCTGACTTAAATTACGAGCAGTACTTC. This chain links TRBV6-5 with TRBJ2-7; no firm D call. The CDR3 totals 15 residues. Germline assignment: CDR1 MNHEY and CDR2 SVGAGI. V was shortened by 5 bases and J by 4 bases, with 18 bases between the two germline ends.

This chain connects TRBV2 to TRBJ2-1, with TRBD2 matching over 9 bases. This CDR3 is built from 13 residues. V was clipped by 9 bases and J by 0 bases; unmatched bases: 0. Germline CDR1 and CDR2: SNHLY and FYNNEI. This CDR3 is CASSGSSYNEQFF. Written as DNA, the CDR3 is TGTGCCAGTAGCGGGAGCTCCTACAATGAGCAGTTCTTC.

Details on this clone: The germline gene is not matched at one end of the junction; a read error may be the cause. The chain employs TRBV7-9 and TRBJ1-2; 8 bases line up with TRBD1. CDR1 is SEHNR, CDR2 FQNEAQ, per germline (reference sequence). This CDR3 has 10 amino acids. Here the CDR3 DNA reads TGTGCCAGCAGCTTGGGACAGGAGGGGTTC. Translated: CASSLGQEGF.

The V gene is TRBV7-8, the J gene TRBJ1-2; perhaps TRBD1 as D (6 bases). V lost 5 bases and J 8 bases, leaving 12 bases between the germline ends. Germline-derived CDR1 and CDR2 are SGHVS and FQNEAQ. This CDR3 is 12 amino acids long. The CDR3 bases are TGTGCCAGCAGCATACAGGGATGGGGCTACACCTTC. This sequence encodes CASSIQGWGYTF.

This clone is a singleton in its sample. V is TRBV6-6 and J is TRBJ1-5; D is ambiguous. Trimming removed 4 bases from V and 5 bases from J, with 12 bases in between. Per the germline V gene, CDR1 is MNHNY and CDR2 is SVGAGI (reference sequence). The CDR3 consists of 14 residues. The CDR3 DNA is TGTGCCAGCAGTTCCAGGCCCTTAGATCAGCCCCAGCATTTT. The encoded protein is CASSSRPLDQPQHF.

J is TRBJ1-6 and V is TRBV11-3; possible D gene TRBD1, 5 bases. V gave up 6 bases and J gave up 2 bases, with 20 bases separating them. The CDR3 has 18 residues. Germline lookup yields CDR1 SGHNT and CDR2 YENEEA. The CDR3: CASRSHTQVRAYNSPLHF. CDR3 in DNA: TGTGCCAGCAGATCTCATACACAGGTTAGGGCCTATAATTCACCCCTCCACTTT.

In this sample, this clone turned up a few times. V usage is TRBV10-1 and J usage is TRBJ2-3, with TRBD2 as a possible D gene (6 bases). Germline-derived CDR1 and CDR2 are WNHNN and SYGVQD (reference sequence). V was clipped by 9 bases and J by 3 bases, with 7 bases between them. The CDR3 is made up of 11 amino acids. The CDR3 coding sequence is TGCGCCAGTGGGACTACAGATACGCAGTATTTT. It encodes CASGTTDTQYF.

The J gene is TRBJ2-2, the V gene TRBV7-2; TRBD2 agrees at 8 bases. This CDR3 is built from 14 residues. CDR1 is SGHTA and CDR2 is FQGNSA in the germline V gene. V dropped 6 bases and J dropped 6; count of bases not matched to a gene: 6. Here the CDR3 DNA reads TGTGCCAGCAGGATCACTAGCGGCCCCGGGGAGCTGTTTTTT. Protein product: CASRITSGPGELFF.

This clone was counted between two and nine times. The chain recombines TRBV6-1 with TRBJ1-2; 8 bases are a match to TRBD1. Germline V gene sequence: CDR1 MNHNS, CDR2 SASEGT. The CDR3 is 14 residues long. The V gene end was trimmed by 2 bases and the J gene end by 3 bases; junction bases not matched to a gene: 2. The CDR3 DNA reads TGTGCCAGCAGTGAACAGACAGGGGACTATGGCTACACCTTC. It codes for CASSEQTGDYGYTF.

This clone was counted a single time. The chain is built from TRBV9 and TRBJ2-7, with 12 bases that match TRBD2. Germline assignment: CDR1 SGDLS and CDR2 YYNGEE. This CDR3 contains 14 residues. V shed 3 bases and J 4 bases; nucleotides not matched to a gene: 2. The CDR3 DNA follows: TGTGCCAGCAGCGAGGGACTAGCGGGTTACGAGCAGTACTTC. This gives the protein CASSEGLAGYEQYF.

V and J are TRBV7-8 and TRBJ1-1; D is uncertain. CDR1 SGHVS and CDR2 FQNEAQ come from the germline V gene. V dropped 6 bases and J dropped 3 bases, with 17 bases sitting between them. The CDR3 consists of 15 residues. CDR3 DNA: TGTGCCAGCAGTTCCATTACTGGTCCCTACACTGAAGCTTTCTTT. It codes for CASSSITGPYTEAFF.

This clone was counted a few times. The V and J genes are TRBV5-1 and TRBJ2-3; D might be TRBD1 (6 bases). CDR1 is SGHRS, CDR2 YFSETQ, per germline. There are 14 residues in the CDR3. Deletions cut 2 bases from V and 2 bases from J, with 9 bases between. This CDR3 is CASSFGQLTDTQYF. CDR3 coding DNA: TGCGCCAGCAGCTTCGGACAGCTCACAGATACGCAGTATTTT.

The chain carries TRBV6-1 and TRBJ2-1; unclear D gene. Germline CDR1 MNHNS, CDR2 SASEGT. Trimming pared 2 bases from V and 2 bases from J, leaving 7 bases between. CDR3 length: 14 residues. CDR3 sequence (DNA): TGTGCCAGCAGTGAATTACTAACCTACAATGAGCAGTTCTTC. Translated: CASSELLTYNEQFF.

DNA for the CDR3: TGCGCCAGCAGCCAAGAATTCCGGCTAGCCCTCACCGGGGAGCTGTTTTTT. Translating it yields CASSQEFRLALTGELFF. The rearrangement uses TRBV4-3 and TRBJ2-2; tentative D call: TRBD2 (5 bases). Trimming shortened V by 0 bases and J by 4 bases, and 15 bases separated the two germline ends. Germline values: CDR1 LGHNA, CDR2 YSLEER. The CDR3 runs to 17 residues.